Described below is a single T cell receptor beta chain sequence and its context. The antigen remains undetermined. Both 60 Vbeta primers and 13 Jbeta primers went into the PCR. The method was immunoSEQ multiplex PCR; TCRdb's version includes in-frame clones alone and lacks a portion of them. The data contain 200,000 or so clones, 75% to 90% of them singletons. Trimming took 4 bases from V and 4 from J, leaving 15 bases between them. Germline V gene lookup returns CDR1 ENHRY and CDR2 SYGVKD. This CDR3 spans 15 amino acids. This entry belongs to a study of cytomegalovirus exposure and HLA in healthy donors. General study results and limits: Among immune exposure information, only CMV serostatus was available. TCR beta V segments were, for the most part, productive about 87% or about 30% of the time in an earlier analysis. The study designated 160 or so TCR beta chains cytomegalovirus-associated.

Material: PBMCs. The J gene is TRBJ2-3, the V gene TRBV10-3, with D possibly TRBD2 on 6 matching bases. The clonotype comes from a woman aged 45-59 years in good health and CMV-seropositive. The CDR3 DNA is TGTGCCATCAGTGGCGGGACCGCCGTTCCAGATACGCAGTATTTT. It codes for CAISGGTAVPDTQYF.